This T cell receptor beta chain was retrieved from a study of PD-1 blockade in classical Hodgkin lymphoma. This clone was counted between two and nine times. Generated by immunoSEQ multiplex PCR, the TCRdb table keeps only in-frame clones and is missing some. The sample gives 13,000 to 15,000 clones, over 60% of which show up once; around a tenth is in the top ten. Every single patient, without exception, relapsed after autologous stem cell transplantation, and brentuximab vedotin exposure varied. V was shortened by 0 bases and J by 10 bases, with 7 bases between the two germline ends. The CDR3 consists of 12 residues. Germline CDR1 WSHSY, CDR2 SAAADI.

This sequence originates from a human donor with classical Hodgkin lymphoma. Sequenced here: peripheral blood mononuclear cells (PBMCs), sampled at baseline. The rearrangement links TRBV10-2 to TRBJ2-1; D is undetermined. CDR3: CASSESRWEQFF. For the CDR3, the DNA is TGCGCCAGCAGTGAGTCCCGGTGGGAGCAGTTCTTC.